This T cell receptor beta chain was sequenced during a study of molecular identifiers for immune sequencing clone quantification (dated by TCRdb to 2017 to 2018). In terms of the full investigation: For a replicate experiment, RNA from approximately 20,000 or 100,000 naive CD8 T cells was divided into five aliquots, and four of the five aliquots were sequenced. CD8 T cells were used in a methods study to benchmark molecular-identifier clustering-based TCR repertoire sequencing (MIDCIRS) and TCR RNA copy counting. The study at large found these results: The sizes of highly expanded clones could end up underestimated when identical TCR molecules share a barcode. When barcode sub-clustering was left out, chimeric consensus sequences inflated TCR diversity, with chimeras reaching as high as 47%. A single cell's worth of spiked-in Jurkat TCR RNA was reported detectable even among 750,000 to 1,000,000 naive CD8 T cells. The naive libraries included spiked-in Jurkat TCR RNA (around 10 copies' worth), and this RNA is not part of the donor repertoire. Modeling estimated about three recovered TCR RNA copies per cell, compared with about ten by digital PCR, which implies roughly 30% capture efficiency. Clones above 20 RNA copies held over 97% of molecules in CMV-specific effector cells but under 1% in naive cells.

The CDR3 sequence holds 16 residues, the cysteine and phenylalanine included. The DNA shown is the 48-base CDR3, in frame from base 1. The trim is 5 bases for V and 3 bases for J, with a gap of 16 bases between the germline ends. As encoded in the germline V gene (reference sequence), CDR1 is PRHDT while CDR2 is FYEKMQ. As for this clonotype: No antigen is known for it. No per-base quality is available; no much larger clone lies one base away.

Libraries of naive CD8 T cells were generated from roughly 21,000 to 960,000 sorted cells, with 10%, 30% or 50% of the purified RNA used. Naive CD8 T cells were FACS-sorted as CD8+CD4-CCR7+CD45RA+ on a BD FACSAria II into RLT Plus buffer. Approximately 9 TCR copies' worth of Jurkat RNA were spiked into roughly 19,000-1,000,000 naive CD8 T cell samples to test detection sensitivity. Enrichment of CD8 T cells was done with RosetteSep CD8+ T Cell Enrichment Cocktail plus Ficoll-Paque, and ACK red cell lysis came afterward. Library creation used PCR. These reads were obtained on a NextSeq 500. Bulk TCR libraries were made following a previously described method, with the TCR primers given in Table S5. The Qiagen AllPrep DNA/RNA kit was used to purify total RNA. Reads from multiple sequencing runs of the same library were pooled before analysis. The authors' pipeline ran thus. Reads were retained only if the reads had an exact TCR constant sequence, and the retained reads were trimmed to 150 nt and grouped according to their 12-nt molecular barcodes. Reads within each barcode group were sub-clustered using a 15% Levenshtein threshold, and quality-weighted consensus sequences were constructed for each RNA molecule. Non-functional sequences were discarded, and so were lower-count sequences lying one edit away from another sequence. Based on a fit of two negative binomial distributions, barcode sub-clusters having less than 20% of the maximum read count were discarded. Clones were called with MiXCR by TCRdb after fastp trimmed the public reads at Q25, and only in-frame beta chains were retained. Here each entry gathers all rows of one CDR3 protein and keeps the most common genes and DNA. TCRdb's processing, not the authors' own work, is the source of the V and J calls. For this sample there are a few hundred thousand distinct CDR3 sequences; roughly 24% appear just once. The top ten clonotypes cover about 0.74% of the sample.

This TCR came from a human donor in good health. Some libraries in this study had Jurkat cell RNA spiked in. This chain joins TRBV13 to TRBJ1-4; TRBD1 is a weak D gene call, 6 bases matching. The sample consisted of naive CD8+ T cells from blood, with Jurkat cell RNA spiked in. The sample's cell subset or site label, in plain terms: FACS-sorted CD8+CD4-CCR7+CD45RA+ naive T cells. The CDR3 protein sequence reads: CASSSQEGGANEKLFF. The DNA sequence follows: TGTGCCAGCAGCAGCCAGGAGGGGGGAGCTAATGAAAAACTGTTTTTT.